These 4 T cell receptor beta chains originate from one sample sequenced in a study of shared clonotypes between healthy human individuals. Clones were read by immunoSEQ multiplex PCR, and TCRdb kept only the in-frame ones, dropping some. The data contain 600,000 to 700,000 clones, less than 80% of them singletons. The sequenced sample was memory CD4+ T cells sorted from blood. This sample's subset: CD45RA-negative fraction. The receptors shown here come from a woman aged 30 to 39 in good health.

This clone has a count of ten or more. The chain links TRBV2 to TRBJ2-7, with unresolved D. Germline CDR1 and CDR2: SNHLY and FYNNEI. The CDR3 totals 13 residues. V shed 2 bases and J shed 2 bases, with 7 bases lying between them. The chain's CDR3 is CASSEFGTYEQYF. The CDR3 DNA reads as TGTGCCAGCAGTGAATTTGGCACCTACGAGCAGTACTTC.

The rearrangement links TRBV28 to TRBJ1-2; possibly TRBD1 for D (5 bases). The CDR3 is made up of 15 amino acids. The germline CDR1 and CDR2 sequences are MDHEN and SYDVKM. V dropped 6 bases and J dropped 2 bases, with 16 bases sitting between them. CDR3 region: CASSRGRSTNYGYTF. The CDR3 nucleotides are TGTGCCAGCAGCCGGGGACGTAGCACAAACTATGGCTACACCTTC.

The chain couples TRBV7-3 to TRBJ2-3; no reliable D call. Trimming shortened V by 5 bases and J by 6 bases, and 12 bases separated the two germline ends. The germline CDR1 and CDR2 sequences are SGHTA and FQGTGA. This CDR3 contains 13 residues. The CDR3 is CASSTQPPDTQYF. CDR3 nucleotide sequence: TGTGCCAGCAGCACCCAGCCACCGGATACGCAGTATTTT.

The chain is built from TRBV5-1 and TRBJ2-1, with D maybe TRBD2 (5 bases). The V and J ends lost 7 bases and 10 bases respectively, with 18 bases between them. Germline V gene lookup returns CDR1 SGHRS and CDR2 YFSETQ. The CDR3 covers 13 residues. CDR3 bases: TGCGCCAGCTCCCGGAAGGGAGAGGGAGAGCAGTTCTTC. The encoded protein is CASSRKGEGEQFF.